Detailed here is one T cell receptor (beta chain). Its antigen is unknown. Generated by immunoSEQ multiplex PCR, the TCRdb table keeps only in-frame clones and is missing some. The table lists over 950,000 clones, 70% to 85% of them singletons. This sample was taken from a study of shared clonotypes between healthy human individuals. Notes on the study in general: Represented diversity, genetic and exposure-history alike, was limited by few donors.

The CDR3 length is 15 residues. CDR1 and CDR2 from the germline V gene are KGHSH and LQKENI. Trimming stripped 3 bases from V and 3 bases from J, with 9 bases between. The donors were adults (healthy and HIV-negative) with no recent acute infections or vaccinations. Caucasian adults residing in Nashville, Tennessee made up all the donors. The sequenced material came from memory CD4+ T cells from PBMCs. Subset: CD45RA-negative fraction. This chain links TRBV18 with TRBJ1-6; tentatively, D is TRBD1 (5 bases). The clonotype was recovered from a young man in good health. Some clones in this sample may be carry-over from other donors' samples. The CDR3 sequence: CASSPNQGYNSPLHF. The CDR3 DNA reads TGTGCCAGCTCACCGAATCAGGGCTATAATTCACCCCTCCACTTT.